A single sample is the source of the 17 T cell receptor beta chains below, sequenced in a study of spatial heterogeneity in lung cancer. The time point here: sample taken at primary tumor resection. Unsorted whole RNA of tumor, nontumor lung or frozen PBMC was sequenced. MiXCR, applied by TCRdb to the 5' RACE reads, yields one record per CDR3 protein. This sample yields around 24,000 distinct CDR3 sequences, of which 5.5% to 8% are seen a single time; 13% to 15% belongs to the top ten. The source material was PBMCs, sampled at surgery. The receptors were sampled from a male donor with early-stage non-small cell lung cancer.

At least ten counts were recorded for this clonotype. This chain links TRBV20-1 with TRBJ1-6; D unclear. Germline V gene sequence: CDR1 DFQATT, CDR2 SNEGSKA (reference sequence). The CDR3 totals 12 residues. Trimming left V 2 bases short and J 10 bases short, with 9 bases between. CDR3 in DNA: TGCAGTGCTAGACCGGGCAAGTCACCCCTCCACTTT. Encoded protein: CSARPGKSPLHF.

The V call is TRBV10-3, the J call TRBJ2-7, with 7 positions matching TRBD2. Per germline, CDR1 ENHRY and CDR2 SYGVKD. This CDR3 contains 13 residues. The CDR3 DNA reads as TGTGCCATCAGTGAGGTCTCGAGAGGACTAGAAAGCGTC. This encodes CAISEVSRGLESV.

This clonotype appeared a few times. CDR3 nucleotides: TGTGCCAGCAGCCCCCAACTAGCGGCGAACACAGATACGCAGTATTTT. This encodes CASSPQLAANTDTQYF. The chain has TRBV3-1 and TRBJ2-3; 8 positions match TRBD2. With V trimmed by 4 bases and J by 2 bases, 8 bases remained unmatched. The CDR3 has 16 amino acids. CDR1 is LGHDT and CDR2 is YNNKEL in the germline V gene (reference sequence).

The chain combines TRBV7-8 with TRBJ2-7; D may correspond to TRBD1 or TRBD2 (5 bases each). CDR3 length: 14 amino acids. Germline CDR1 and CDR2: SGHVS and FQNEAQ. Trimming removed 0 bases at V and 7 bases at J, with 13 bases between. The CDR3 sequence: CASSLARGPGEQYF. CDR3 DNA: TGTGCCAGCAGCTTAGCGAGGGGCCCAGGGGAGCAGTACTTC.

This clonotype was counted at least ten times. The chain combines TRBV6-1 with TRBJ1-1; no definite D call. Germline V CDR1 and CDR2: MNHNS, SASEGT. This CDR3 has 15 residues. V lost 2 bases to trimming and J lost 1 base, with 11 bases between them. This chain's CDR3 is CASSESRRTNTEAFF. The CDR3 bases are TGTGCCAGCAGTGAAAGTCGACGGACGAACACTGAAGCTTTCTTT.

By sample share, this clonotype is medium-sized (0.01 to 0.1%). The chain is built from TRBV5-6 and TRBJ1-1; D is possibly TRBD1 (5 bases). V lost 4 bases and J 5 bases, leaving 15 bases between the germline ends. The germline gives CDR1 SGHDT, CDR2 YYEEEE. The CDR3 has 14 residues. DNA for the CDR3: TGTGCCAGCAGCCCCCGGGGCACCACGACTGAAGCTTTCTTT. Translated: CASSPRGTTTEAFF.

This clonotype was picked up many times. The V and J genes are TRBV7-2 and TRBJ2-1; D remains ambiguous. The V end lost 2 bases, the J end lost 0 bases, and 8 bases lay between the germline ends. CDR3 size: 15 residues. CDR1 is SGHTA and CDR2 is FQGNSA in the germline V gene. The CDR3 DNA sequence: TGTGCCAGCAGCTTACGTAAGAGCTCCTACAATGAGCAGTTCTTC. As protein: CASSLRKSSYNEQFF.

This clonotype was detected ten times or more. The chain carries TRBV28 and TRBJ1-6, with unresolved D. The CDR3 runs 14 residues. V was clipped by 2 bases and J by 10 bases, with 12 bases between them. Germline CDR1 and CDR2: MDHEN and SYDVKM. The DNA of the CDR3 is TGTGCCAGCAGTTTAAACGGGTGGCGATCACCCCTCCACTTT. Its protein product is CASSLNGWRSPLHF.

This rearrangement joins TRBV14 to TRBJ2-3; D possibly corresponds to TRBD2 (5 bases). V lost 3 bases and J 0 bases, leaving 7 bases between the germline ends. The CDR3 consists of 14 residues. CDR1 and CDR2 from the germline V gene are SGHDN and FVKESK. The CDR3 loop reads CASSQGDSTDTQYF. The CDR3 coding sequence is TGTGCCAGCAGCCAGGGAGACAGCACAGATACGCAGTATTTT.

The table lists this clonotype with many counts. The rearrangement links TRBV29-1 to TRBJ2-2, with no clear D. The CDR3 has 15 amino acids. The V end was cut by 2 bases, the J end by 2 bases, with 12 bases between. Looked up from germline, CDR1 is SQVTM and CDR2 is ANQGSEA. The CDR3 bases are TGCAGCGTTGAAAATTCCGTTCTCAACACCGGGGAGCTGTTTTTT. Protein: CSVENSVLNTGELFF.

This clonotype was detected ten times or more. The chain is built from TRBV25-1 and TRBJ2-1, with 13 bases lining up with TRBD2. After removal of 5 bases from V and 10 bases from J, the junction contained 8 bases not matched to a gene. CDR1 and CDR2 (germline): MGHDK, SYGVNS. The CDR3 runs to 15 residues. The CDR3 DNA reads as TGTGCCAGCAGTTTGGGACTAGCGGGAAGAGAGGAGCAGTTCTTC. It encodes CASSLGLAGREEQFF.

This clonotype has a count of ten or more. CDR3 residues: CSGRQGKTEAFF. The CDR3 nucleotides read TGCAGCGGGAGACAGGGGAAAACTGAAGCTTTCTTT. The rearrangement joins TRBV20-1 to TRBJ1-1; 8 nucleotides align to TRBD1. The CDR3 loop spans 12 amino acids. Germline lookup yields CDR1 DFQATT and CDR2 SNEGSKA (reference sequence).

This chain joins TRBV4-3 and TRBJ2-3; D remains unclear. Germline assignment: CDR1 LGHNA and CDR2 YSLEER. The CDR3 extends over 15 amino acids. The V and J ends lost 3 bases and 0 bases respectively, with 10 bases between them. The CDR3 sequence is CASSQARASTDTQYF. The CDR3 nucleotides read TGCGCCAGCAGCCAGGCCAGAGCAAGCACAGATACGCAGTATTTT.

The V and J genes are TRBV6-5 and TRBJ2-1; 8 bases align to TRBD1. Trimming at V came to 7 bases and at J to 2 bases, leaving 7 bases not matched to a gene. Germline CDR1 and CDR2: MNHEY and SVGAGI. The CDR3 contains 15 residues. The CDR3 DNA reads TGTGCCAGCACCCTGACAGGGGTAGCCTACAATGAGCAGTTCTTC. This encodes CASTLTGVAYNEQFF.

This clonotype has a count of ten or more. This chain joins TRBV20-1 and TRBJ1-5; maybe TRBD1 (6 bases). From germline, CDR1 is DFQATT and CDR2 SNEGSKA (reference sequence). The CDR3 runs 16 residues. Trimming took off 3 bases at V and 2 bases at J, with 17 bases between the two ends. CDR3 DNA sequence: TGCAGTGCTAGTAGAGGAGGGGGTGAGGGCAATCAGCCCCAGCATTTT. The encoded protein is CSASRGGGEGNQPQHF.

This clonotype was observed a handful of times. The chain recombines TRBV28 with TRBJ2-7; unclear D gene. Germline CDR1 MDHEN, CDR2 SYDVKM. There are 14 residues in the CDR3. V shed 2 bases and J shed 2 bases, with 10 bases lying between them. DNA for the CDR3: TGTGCCAGCAGTTTAGTGGGCGCTACCTACGAGCAGTACTTC. This sequence encodes CASSLVGATYEQYF.

The rearrangement links TRBV5-6 to TRBJ2-3; 15 positions agree with TRBD2. J was trimmed by 2 bases and V by 4 bases; bases with no gene match: 11. The CDR3 spans 19 residues. Germline CDR1 reads SGHDT; CDR2 reads YYEEEE. The CDR3 loop reads CASSLVTGLAGGFTDTQYF. CDR3 nucleotides: TGTGCCAGCAGCCTGGTTACCGGACTAGCGGGAGGGTTCACAGATACGCAGTATTTT.